The 5 T cell receptor beta chains presented below share a single source sample, sequenced in a study of T-cell reconstitution after alpha-beta-depleted transplantation in children. Preparation of the TCRbeta library involved a method that used unique molecular identifiers. TCRdb reanalysed the PCR reads using MiXCR and keeps one entry per CDR3 protein. The sample lists about a million distinct CDR3 sequences; about 29% were seen once. The source material was PBMCs, mostly from graft donor cells, sampled 360 days after TCRalphabeta/CD19-depleted stem cell transplant. The receptor source for this set is a boy in the first two years of life who had a stem cell transplant for SCID, so the T cells may come from the graft donor.

In this sample, this clonotype turned up a few times. This chain joins TRBV5-1 and TRBJ2-3; D is unclear. Trimming took off 0 bases at V and 7 bases at J, with 12 bases between the two ends. The V gene's germline CDR1 is SGHRS and CDR2 YFSETQ. This CDR3 has 14 amino acids. The CDR3 DNA is TGCGCCAGCAGCTTGGTTGGGGTAGGGAATACGCAGTATTTT. Protein sequence: CASSLVGVGNTQYF.

This clonotype was observed a few times. The chain links TRBV6-5 to TRBJ1-1; D not resolved. The V end was cut by 0 bases, the J end by 1 base, with 9 bases between. In germline, CDR1 is MNHEY, CDR2 SVGAGI. The CDR3 consists of 15 residues. The CDR3 reads CASSYSVLGNTEAFF. The CDR3 coding sequence is TGTGCCAGCAGTTACTCGGTTCTCGGGAACACTGAAGCTTTCTTT.

In this sample, this clonotype turned up a few times. V gene TRBV15 combines with J gene TRBJ1-4; 9 nucleotides agree with TRBD1. This CDR3 comprises 17 residues. Germline V CDR1 and CDR2: LNHNV, YYDKDF (reference sequence). The junction had 3 bases not matched to a gene; V was cut back by 1 base and J by 0 bases. DNA of the CDR3: TGTGCCACCAGCAGAGGGACAGGGGTGCCAACTAATGAAAAACTGTTTTTT. The encoded protein is CATSRGTGVPTNEKLFF.

This clonotype has just a few counts. CDR3 in DNA: TGTGCCAGCAGTTACAGGGGGCGTTACAATGAGCAGTTCTTC. The encoded protein is CASSYRGRYNEQFF. The chain couples TRBV6-2 or TRBV6-3 to TRBJ2-1, with 7 bases fitting TRBD1. V shed 2 bases and J 4 bases; nucleotides not matched to a gene: 2. The germline gives CDR1 MNHEY, CDR2 SVGEGT. This CDR3 spans 14 amino acids.

V gene TRBV28 combines with J gene TRBJ2-7; the D gene is possibly TRBD1 (5 bases). Trimming cost V 1 base and J 2 bases, with 12 bases left between them. The V gene's germline CDR1 is MDHEN and CDR2 SYDVKM. CDR3 length: 15 amino acids. The CDR3 sequence is CASSLYSQGAYEQYF. CDR3 in DNA: TGTGCCAGCAGTTTATATTCGCAGGGTGCCTACGAGCAGTACTTC.